This TCR beta chain was documented in a study of blood T cell repertoires in COVID-19. Across the study: From the United States, Italy and Spain came samples of acute and convalescent COVID-19. In each case, the material was cDNA or gDNA derived from T cells, B-cell-depleted T cells, or PBMCs.

Germline V gene lookup returns CDR1 MDHEN and CDR2 SYDVKM. The V gene end was trimmed by 8 bases and the J gene end by 1 base; junction bases not matched to a gene: 3. The CDR3 spans 15 residues. Under the authors' procedure: Amplification of reference gene primers was used by the study to estimate nucleated cell counts. Using immunoSEQ multiplex PCR, the repertoire was profiled, and TCRdb retains in-frame clones only, with some absent. The D gene and trimming were derived from the DNA, and the V and J assignments and clone size from that table. The data hold roughly 200,000 clones, with about 86% observed a single time.

This sequence originates from a man in his fifties or sixties with active or convalescent COVID-19. Sequenced material: peripheral blood. The J gene is TRBJ2-3, the V gene TRBV28, with TRBD2 matching 13 bases. The CDR3 nucleotides are TGTGCCAGCTTTGGGACTAGCGGGGGCACAGATACGCAGTATTTT. It translates to CASFGTSGGTDTQYF.